The text below deals with one TCR beta chain. Its antigen remains unidentified. The germline V gene has CDR1 SGHTA and CDR2 FQGNSA. This CDR3 comprises 15 residues. Trimming shortened V by 3 bases and J by 5 bases, and 16 bases separated the two germline ends. This sample was taken from a study of cytomegalovirus exposure and HLA in healthy donors. Study results and limitations: A link between a missense DCLRE1C variant and TCR beta V- and J-gene trimming emerged from a later analysis.

The PCR contained 60 Vbeta and 13 Jbeta primers. Sequenced by immunoSEQ multiplex PCR; TCRdb stores in-frame clones only, minus some. The sample holds 150,000 to 200,000 clones, 80% seen once. This receptor was obtained from a boy aged 10-17 years in good health and CMV-seronegative. The V call is TRBV7-2, the J call TRBJ2-5; D uncertain. Sequenced sample: PBMCs. For the CDR3, the DNA is TGTGCCAGCAGCTTGGCCCAGGTTGGGCCGGAGACCCAGTACTTC. Translation: CASSLAQVGPETQYF.